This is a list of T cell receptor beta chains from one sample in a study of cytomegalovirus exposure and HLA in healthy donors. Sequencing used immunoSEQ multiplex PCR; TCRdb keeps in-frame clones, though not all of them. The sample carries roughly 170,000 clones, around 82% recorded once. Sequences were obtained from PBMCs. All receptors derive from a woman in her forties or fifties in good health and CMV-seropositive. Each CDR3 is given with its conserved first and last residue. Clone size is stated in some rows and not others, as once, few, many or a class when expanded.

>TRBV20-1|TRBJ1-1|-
CSARVSEAFF
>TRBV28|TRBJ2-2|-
CASRDRVSTGELFF
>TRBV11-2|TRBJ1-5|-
CASSLTGGLQPQHF
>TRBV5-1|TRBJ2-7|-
CASRTPGTSNEQYF
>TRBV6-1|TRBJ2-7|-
CASSVQNSYEQYF
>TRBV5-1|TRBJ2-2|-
CASSYGTGRRGETGELFF
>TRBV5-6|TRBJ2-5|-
CASSSLQQTQYF
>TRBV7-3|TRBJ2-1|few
CASSLNSAGEQFF
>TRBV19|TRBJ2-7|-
CASSAGAAYEQYF
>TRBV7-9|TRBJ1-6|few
CASSLDHRGALHF
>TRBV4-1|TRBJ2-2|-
CASSQVVTVTGELFF
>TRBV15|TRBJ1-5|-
CATSMTRGEGLVRGDQPQHF
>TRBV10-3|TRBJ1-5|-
CAISGGRDQPQHF
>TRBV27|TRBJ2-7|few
CASAAGGSYEQYF
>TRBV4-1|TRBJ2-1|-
CASSQGTGNSYNEQFF
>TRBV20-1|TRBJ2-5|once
CSARRETQYF
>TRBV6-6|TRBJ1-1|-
CASKRNTEAFF
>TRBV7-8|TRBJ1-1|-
CASSFGNSEAFF
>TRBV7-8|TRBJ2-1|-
CASSLARRGRQNEQFF
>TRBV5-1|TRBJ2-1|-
CASSGGGGATYNEQFF
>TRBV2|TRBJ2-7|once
CASSEDNGGLAYF
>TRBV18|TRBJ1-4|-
CASSVRQGAHEKLFF
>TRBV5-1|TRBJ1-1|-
CASSLGSAGPNFF
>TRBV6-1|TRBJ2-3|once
CASSDVAGGTDTQYF
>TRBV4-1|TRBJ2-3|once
CASSHRFSGGTDTQYF
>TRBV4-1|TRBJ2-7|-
CASSQVAGGPYEQYF
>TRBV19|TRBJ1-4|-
CASSMTRINEKLFF
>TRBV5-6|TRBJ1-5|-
CASSSGLEPQHF
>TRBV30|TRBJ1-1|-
CAWSEVAVTEAFF
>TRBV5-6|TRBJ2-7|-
CASSSTNRGYEQYF
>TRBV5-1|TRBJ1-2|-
CASRVTEESGYTF
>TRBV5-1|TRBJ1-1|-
CASSLADSGGTGGANTEAFF
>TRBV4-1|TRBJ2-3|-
CASSQLDATRADTQYF
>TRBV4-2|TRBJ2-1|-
CASSQTLLSGGLNEQFF
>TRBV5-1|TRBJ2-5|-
CASRTSGAYQETQYF
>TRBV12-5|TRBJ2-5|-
CASGFEAGGPETQYF
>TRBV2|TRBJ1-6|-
CASSWDSNSPLHF
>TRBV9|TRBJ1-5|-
CASSVDGEEDRYQPQHF
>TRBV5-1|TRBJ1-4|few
CASSPARGANEKLFF
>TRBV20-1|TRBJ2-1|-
CSASLYNEQFF
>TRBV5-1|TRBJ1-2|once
CASASGGGYGYTF